The clone carrying this T cell receptor (beta chain) occurred a few times. This sample is drawn from a study of T-cell memory formation after mild COVID-19. Germline CDR1 reads KGHDR; CDR2 reads SFDVKD. This CDR3 comprises 13 residues. V lost 7 bases and J 2 bases, leaving 9 bases between the germline ends. TCRdb reprocessed the 5' RACE reads with MiXCR, giving one entry per CDR3 protein. Of roughly 200,000 distinct CDR3 sequences listed, 9.5% are singletons. J is TRBJ2-3 and V is TRBV24-1; tentatively, D is TRBD1 (6 bases). This receptor was identified in a man younger than 35 who had mild COVID-19 (a few samples of this study predate the infection). Cell type and time point are not known. The sample taken for sequencing was PBMCs or a T cell subset sorted from them (not recorded which). CDR3 loop: CATSRDNTDTQYF. The CDR3 region has the DNA TGTGCCACCAGCCGGGACAACACAGATACGCAGTATTTT.